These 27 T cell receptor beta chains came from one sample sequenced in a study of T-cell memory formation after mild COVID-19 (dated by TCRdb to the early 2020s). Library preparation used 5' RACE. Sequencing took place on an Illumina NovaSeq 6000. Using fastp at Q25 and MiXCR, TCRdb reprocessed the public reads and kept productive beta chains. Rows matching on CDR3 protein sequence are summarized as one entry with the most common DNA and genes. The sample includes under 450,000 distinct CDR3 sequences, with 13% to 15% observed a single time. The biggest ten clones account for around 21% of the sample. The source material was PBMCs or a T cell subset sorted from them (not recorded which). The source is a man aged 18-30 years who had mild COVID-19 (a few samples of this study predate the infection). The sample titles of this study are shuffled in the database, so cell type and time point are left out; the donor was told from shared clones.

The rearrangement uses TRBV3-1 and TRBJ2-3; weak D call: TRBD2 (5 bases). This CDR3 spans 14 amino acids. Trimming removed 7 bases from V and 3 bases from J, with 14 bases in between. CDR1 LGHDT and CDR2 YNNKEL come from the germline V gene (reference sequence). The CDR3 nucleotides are TGTGCCAGCACCGACCTTACTAGAACAGATACGCAGTATTTT. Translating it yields CASTDLTRTDTQYF.

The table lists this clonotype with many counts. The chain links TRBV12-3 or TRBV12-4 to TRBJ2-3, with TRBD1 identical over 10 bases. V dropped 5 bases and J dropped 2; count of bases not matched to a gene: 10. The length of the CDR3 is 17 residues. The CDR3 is CASSHPGQGLVTDTQYF. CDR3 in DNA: TGTGCCAGCAGTCACCCGGGACAGGGGCTCGTCACAGATACGCAGTATTTT.

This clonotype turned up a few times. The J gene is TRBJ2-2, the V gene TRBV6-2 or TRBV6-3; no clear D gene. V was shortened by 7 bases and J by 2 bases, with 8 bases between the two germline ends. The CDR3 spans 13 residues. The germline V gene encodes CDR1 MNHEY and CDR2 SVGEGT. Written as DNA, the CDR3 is TGTGCCAGCACCGGTTTTAACACCGGGGAGCTGTTTTTT. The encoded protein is CASTGFNTGELFF.

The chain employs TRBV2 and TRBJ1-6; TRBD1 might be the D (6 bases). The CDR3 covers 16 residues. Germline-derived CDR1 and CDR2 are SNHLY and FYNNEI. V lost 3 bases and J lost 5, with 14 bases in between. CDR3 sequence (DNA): TGTGCCAGCAGTGAGGAGACAGGCCTAAATAATTCACCCCTCCACTTT. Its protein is CASSEETGLNNSPLHF.

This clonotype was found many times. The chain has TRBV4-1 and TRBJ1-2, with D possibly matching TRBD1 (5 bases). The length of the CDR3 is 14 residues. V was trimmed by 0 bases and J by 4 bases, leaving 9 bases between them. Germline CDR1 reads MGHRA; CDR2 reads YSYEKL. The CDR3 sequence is CASSQDGDGYGYTF. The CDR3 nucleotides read TGCGCCAGCAGCCAAGATGGGGACGGCTATGGCTACACCTTC.

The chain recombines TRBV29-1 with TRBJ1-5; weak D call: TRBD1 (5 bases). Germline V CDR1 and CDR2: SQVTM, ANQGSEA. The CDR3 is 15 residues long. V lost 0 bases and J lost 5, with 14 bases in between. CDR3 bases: TGCAGCGTTGAAGAGGGGGAGGCCGGCGATCAGCCCCAGCATTTT. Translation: CSVEEGEAGDQPQHF.

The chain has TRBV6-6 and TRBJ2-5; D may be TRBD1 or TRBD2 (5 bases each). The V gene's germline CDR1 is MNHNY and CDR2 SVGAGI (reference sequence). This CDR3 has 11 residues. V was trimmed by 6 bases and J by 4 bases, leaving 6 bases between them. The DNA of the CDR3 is TGTGCCAGCAGGGGGACAGAGACCCAGTACTTC. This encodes CASRGTETQYF.

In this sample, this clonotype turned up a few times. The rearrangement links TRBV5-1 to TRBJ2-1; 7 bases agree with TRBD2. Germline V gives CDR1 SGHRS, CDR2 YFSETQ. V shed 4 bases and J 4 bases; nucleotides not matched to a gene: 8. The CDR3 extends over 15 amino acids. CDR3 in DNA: TGCGCCAGCAGCCCAAGCGGGGACGTATACAATGAGCAGTTCTTC. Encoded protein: CASSPSGDVYNEQFF.

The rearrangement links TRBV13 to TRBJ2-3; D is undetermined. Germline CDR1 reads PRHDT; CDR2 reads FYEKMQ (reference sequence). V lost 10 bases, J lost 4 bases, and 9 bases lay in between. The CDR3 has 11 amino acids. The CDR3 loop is CATRPSDTQYF. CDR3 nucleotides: TGTGCCACCCGACCGTCAGATACGCAGTATTTT.

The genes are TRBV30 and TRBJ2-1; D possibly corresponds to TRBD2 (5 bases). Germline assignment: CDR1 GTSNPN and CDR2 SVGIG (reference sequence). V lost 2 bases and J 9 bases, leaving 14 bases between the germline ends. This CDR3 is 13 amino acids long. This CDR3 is CAWSLLLEGEQFF. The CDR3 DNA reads TGTGCCTGGAGTCTCCTTCTCGAGGGTGAGCAGTTCTTC.

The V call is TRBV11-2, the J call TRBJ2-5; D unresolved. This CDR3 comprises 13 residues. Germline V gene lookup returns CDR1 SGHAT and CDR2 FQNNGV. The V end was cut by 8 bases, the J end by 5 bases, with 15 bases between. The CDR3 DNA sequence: TGTGCCAGCGGGTTTAATGCGGCGGAGACCCAGTACTTC. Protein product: CASGFNAAETQYF.

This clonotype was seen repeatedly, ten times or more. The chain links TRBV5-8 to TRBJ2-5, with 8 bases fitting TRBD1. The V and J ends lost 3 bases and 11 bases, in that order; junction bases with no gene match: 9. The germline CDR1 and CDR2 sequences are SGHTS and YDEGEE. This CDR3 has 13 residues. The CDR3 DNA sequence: TGTGCCAGCAGCTCCCGGGGCGGGGACAGGCAGTACTTC. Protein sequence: CASSSRGGDRQYF.

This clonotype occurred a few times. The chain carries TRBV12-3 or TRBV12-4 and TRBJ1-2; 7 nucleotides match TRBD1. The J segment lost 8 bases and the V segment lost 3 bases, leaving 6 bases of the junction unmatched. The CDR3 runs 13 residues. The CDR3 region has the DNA TGTGCCAGCAGTTTGGGGACAGAGCGCGGCTACACCTTC. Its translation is CASSLGTERGYTF.

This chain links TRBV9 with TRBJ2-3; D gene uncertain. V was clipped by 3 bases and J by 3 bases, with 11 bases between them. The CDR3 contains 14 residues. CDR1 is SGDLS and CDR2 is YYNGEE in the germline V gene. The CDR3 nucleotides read TGTGCCAGCAGCGCCCGGGTGGTGACAGATACGCAGTATTTT. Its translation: CASSARVVTDTQYF.

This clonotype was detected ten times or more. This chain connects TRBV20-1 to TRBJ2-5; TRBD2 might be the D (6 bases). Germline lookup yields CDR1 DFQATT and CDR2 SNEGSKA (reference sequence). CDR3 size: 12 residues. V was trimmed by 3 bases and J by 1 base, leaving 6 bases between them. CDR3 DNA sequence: TGCAGTGCTAGGCGGGGCCAAGAGACCCAGTACTTC. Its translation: CSARRGQETQYF.

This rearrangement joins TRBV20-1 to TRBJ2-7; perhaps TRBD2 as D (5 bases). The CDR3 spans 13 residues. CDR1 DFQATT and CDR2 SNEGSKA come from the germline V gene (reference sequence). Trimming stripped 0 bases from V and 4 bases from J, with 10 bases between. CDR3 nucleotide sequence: TGCAGTGCTAGAGACTCTGAGGGTTACGAGCAGTACTTC. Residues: CSARDSEGYEQYF.

The CDR3 nucleotides read TGTGCCAGCAGCGTAGGAGGATTGTTGAACACCGGGGAGCTGTTTTTT. This sequence encodes CASSVGGLLNTGELFF. V is TRBV9 and J is TRBJ2-2; unclear D gene. Deletions cut 0 bases from V and 1 base from J, with 10 bases between. The CDR3 is 16 residues long. Germline CDR1 reads SGDLS; CDR2 reads YYNGEE.

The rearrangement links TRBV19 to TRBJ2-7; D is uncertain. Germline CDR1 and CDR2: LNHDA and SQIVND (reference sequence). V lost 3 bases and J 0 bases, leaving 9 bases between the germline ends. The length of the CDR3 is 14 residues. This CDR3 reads CASSIGSSSYEQYF. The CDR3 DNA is TGTGCCAGTAGTATTGGGTCCAGCTCCTACGAGCAGTACTTC.

CDR3 coding DNA: TGCAGTGCTAGAGCCGACAGCTACAATGAGCAGTTCTTC. This encodes CSARADSYNEQFF. V and J are TRBV20-1 and TRBJ2-1, with a tentative D call TRBD1 (5 bases). Germline V CDR1 and CDR2: DFQATT, SNEGSKA (reference sequence). V gave up 1 base and J gave up 3 bases, with 7 bases separating them. The length of the CDR3 is 13 residues.

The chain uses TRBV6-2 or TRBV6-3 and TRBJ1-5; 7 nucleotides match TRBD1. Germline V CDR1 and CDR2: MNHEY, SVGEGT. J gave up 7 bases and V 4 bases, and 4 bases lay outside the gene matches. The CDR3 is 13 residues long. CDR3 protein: CASSWDSSQPQHF. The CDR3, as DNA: TGTGCCAGCAGTTGGGACAGTTCCCAGCCCCAGCATTTT.

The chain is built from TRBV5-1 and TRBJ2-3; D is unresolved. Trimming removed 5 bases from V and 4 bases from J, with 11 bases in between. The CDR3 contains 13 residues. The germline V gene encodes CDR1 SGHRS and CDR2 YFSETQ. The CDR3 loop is CASSIFSSDTQYF. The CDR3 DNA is TGCGCCAGCAGTATCTTTTCCTCAGATACGCAGTATTTT.

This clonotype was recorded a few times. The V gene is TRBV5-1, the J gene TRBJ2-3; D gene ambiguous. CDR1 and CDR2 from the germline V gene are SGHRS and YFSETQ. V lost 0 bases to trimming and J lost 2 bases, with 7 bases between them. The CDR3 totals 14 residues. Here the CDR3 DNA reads TGCGCCAGCAGCTTGGACCCCCTCACAGATACGCAGTATTTT. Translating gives CASSLDPLTDTQYF.

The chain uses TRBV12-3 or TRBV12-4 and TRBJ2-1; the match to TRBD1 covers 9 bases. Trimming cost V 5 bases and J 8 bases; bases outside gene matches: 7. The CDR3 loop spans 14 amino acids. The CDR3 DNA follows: TGTGCCAGCAGTACCATGGGACAGGGCTATGAGCAGTTCTTC. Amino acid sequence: CASSTMGQGYEQFF.

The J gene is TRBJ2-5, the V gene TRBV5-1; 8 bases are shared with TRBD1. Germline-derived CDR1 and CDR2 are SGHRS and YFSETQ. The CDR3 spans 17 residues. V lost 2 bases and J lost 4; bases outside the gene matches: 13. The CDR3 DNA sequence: TGCGCCAGCAGCTTTAACGCCAGGGGGCTGACGGGAGAGACCCAGTACTTC. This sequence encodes CASSFNARGLTGETQYF.

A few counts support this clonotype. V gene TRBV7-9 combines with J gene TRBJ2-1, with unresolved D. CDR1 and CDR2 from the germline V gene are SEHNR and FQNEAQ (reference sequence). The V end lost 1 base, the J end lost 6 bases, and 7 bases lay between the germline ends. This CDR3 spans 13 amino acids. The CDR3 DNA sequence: TGTGCCAGCAGCTTAGAGAGTTTCAATGAGCAGTTCTTC. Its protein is CASSLESFNEQFF.

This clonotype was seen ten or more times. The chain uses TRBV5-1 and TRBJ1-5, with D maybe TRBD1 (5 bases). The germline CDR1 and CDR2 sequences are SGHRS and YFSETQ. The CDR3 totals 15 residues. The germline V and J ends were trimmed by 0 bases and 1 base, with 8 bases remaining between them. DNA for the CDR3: TGCGCCAGCAGCTTGGCGCCAGGGAGCAATCAGCCCCAGCATTTT. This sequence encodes CASSLAPGSNQPQHF.

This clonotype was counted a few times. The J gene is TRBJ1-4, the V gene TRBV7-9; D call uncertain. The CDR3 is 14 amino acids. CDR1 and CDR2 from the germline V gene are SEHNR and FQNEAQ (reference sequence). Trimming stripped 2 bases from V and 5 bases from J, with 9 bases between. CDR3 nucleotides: TGTGCCAGCAGCTTATTCGGCGGGAATGAAAAACTGTTTTTT. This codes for CASSLFGGNEKLFF.